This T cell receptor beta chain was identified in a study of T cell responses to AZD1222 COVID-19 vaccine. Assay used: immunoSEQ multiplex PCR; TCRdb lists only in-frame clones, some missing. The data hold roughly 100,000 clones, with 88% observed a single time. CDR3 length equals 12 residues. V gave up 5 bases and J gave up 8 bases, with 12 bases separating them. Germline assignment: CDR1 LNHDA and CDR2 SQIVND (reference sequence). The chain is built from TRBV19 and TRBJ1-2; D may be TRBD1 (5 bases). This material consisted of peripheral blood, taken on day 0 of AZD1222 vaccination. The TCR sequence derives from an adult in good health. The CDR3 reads CASSGGLGGYTF. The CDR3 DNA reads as TGTGCCAGTAGTGGGGGTCTCGGCGGCTACACCTTC.